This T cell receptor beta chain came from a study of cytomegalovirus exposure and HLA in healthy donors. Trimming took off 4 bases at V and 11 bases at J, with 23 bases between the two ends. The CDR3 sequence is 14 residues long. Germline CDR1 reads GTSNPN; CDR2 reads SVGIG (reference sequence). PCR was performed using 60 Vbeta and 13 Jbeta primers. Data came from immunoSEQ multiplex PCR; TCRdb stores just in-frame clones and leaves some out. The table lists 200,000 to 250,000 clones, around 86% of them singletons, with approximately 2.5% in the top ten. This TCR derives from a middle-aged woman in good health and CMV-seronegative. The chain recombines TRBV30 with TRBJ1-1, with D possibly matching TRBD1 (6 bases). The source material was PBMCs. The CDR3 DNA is TGTGCCTGGAACCCCCCGGGCCCAGGGGCAAGGGCTTTCTTT. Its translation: CAWNPPGPGARAFF.